The 25 T cell receptor beta chains listed next were all sequenced from one sample in a study of T cell responses to AZD1222 COVID-19 vaccine. Sequencing was performed with immunoSEQ multiplex PCR; in TCRdb, only in-frame clones are kept and a portion is missing. This sample has over 100,000 clones, with roughly 93% found just once. The material was peripheral blood, obtained on day 0 of AZD1222 vaccination. The source of these receptors is an adult in good health.

The chain joins TRBV19 to TRBJ1-2; no definite D call. V was cut by 5 bases and J by 4 bases, with 11 bases left in between. The CDR3 spans 13 residues. Germline assignment: CDR1 LNHDA and CDR2 SQIVND (reference sequence). The CDR3 sequence: CASSPGPVYGYTF. DNA of the CDR3: TGTGCCAGTAGTCCAGGCCCCGTCTATGGCTACACCTTC.

The rearrangement links TRBV18 to TRBJ1-1; D remains unclear. V lost 3 bases and J lost 3, with 17 bases in between. Germline V gene sequence: CDR1 KGHSH, CDR2 LQKENI. The CDR3 sequence is 16 residues long. The CDR3 nucleotides read TGTGCCAGCTCACCGCCTCACAGCCAGCCGTACACTGAAGCTTTCTTT. Its protein product is CASSPPHSQPYTEAFF. The whole variable domain, filled in from reference TRBV18 and TRBJ1-1, reads NAGVMQNPRHLVRRRGQEARLRCSPMKGHSHVYWYRQLPEEGLKFMVYLQKENIIDESGMPKERFSAEFPKEGPSILRIQQVVRGDSAAYFCASSPPHSQPYTEAFFGQGTRLTVV.

Written as DNA, the CDR3 is TGTGCCTGGAGTGTGACAGCCTATGGCTACACCTTC. Amino acids: CAWSVTAYGYTF. This chain joins TRBV30 and TRBJ1-2, with TRBD1 as a possible D gene (5 bases). Germline loops: CDR1 GTSNPN, CDR2 SVGIG (reference sequence). V lost 0 bases and J 4 bases, leaving 6 bases between the germline ends. The CDR3 totals 12 residues.

The V gene is TRBV30, the J gene TRBJ1-2; D is unresolved. Per the germline V gene, CDR1 is GTSNPN and CDR2 is SVGIG (reference sequence). Deletions cut 6 bases from V and 0 bases from J, with 11 bases between. The CDR3 runs to 13 residues. CDR3 bases: TGTGCCTGCCCCCGGGCAGCTAACTATGGCTACACCTTC. Amino acid sequence: CACPRAANYGYTF.

Remarks on this clone: Different DNA sequences within this sample yield the same CDR3. The rearrangement links TRBV19 to TRBJ1-2; 7 bases are shared with TRBD1. CDR1 is LNHDA and CDR2 is SQIVND in the germline V gene (reference sequence). J gave up 2 bases and V 8 bases, and 2 bases lay outside the gene matches. The CDR3 runs 12 residues. The chain's CDR3 is CASSGQNYGYTF. The CDR3 DNA reads as TGTGCCAGTTCGGGACAGAACTATGGCTACACCTTC.

The genes are TRBV25-1 and TRBJ2-5, with TRBD2 matching 9 bases. There are 15 residues in the CDR3. Germline lookup yields CDR1 MGHDK and CDR2 SYGVNS. With 4 bases clipped from V and 5 bases from J, the junction kept 8 bases outside the gene matches. The CDR3: CASSVPGLAKETQYF. The CDR3, as DNA: TGTGCCAGCAGTGTGCCGGGACTAGCAAAGGAGACCCAGTACTTC.

This clone was found once. V is TRBV7-6 and J is TRBJ1-2; 11 bases are a match to TRBD1. After removal of 0 bases from V and 8 bases from J, the junction contained 8 bases not matched to a gene. The CDR3 length is 16 residues. The germline V gene encodes CDR1 SGHVS and CDR2 FNYEAQ. CDR3 residues: CASSLALGQGAGGYTF. CDR3 DNA sequence: TGTGCCAGCAGCTTAGCGCTTGGACAGGGGGCGGGCGGCTACACCTTC.

V usage is TRBV27 and J usage is TRBJ2-7, with a tentative D call TRBD1 (5 bases). Between the trimmed V and J ends, which lost 6 bases and 0 bases, there was a span of 15 bases. Germline assignment: CDR1 MNHEY and CDR2 SMNVEV (reference sequence). The CDR3 runs 15 residues. DNA of the CDR3: TGTGCCAGCAGACCGAACGCAGGGAACTCCTACGAGCAGTACTTC. It translates to CASRPNAGNSYEQYF.

Notes on this clone: The sample contains more than one DNA sequence encoding this CDR3. This rearrangement joins TRBV10-3 to TRBJ1-1; 9 bases match TRBD1. The CDR3 is made up of 13 amino acids. CDR1 and CDR2 from the germline V gene are ENHRY and SYGVKD. V gave up 6 bases and J gave up 1 base; unmatched junction bases: 0. For the CDR3, the DNA is TGTGCCATCAGGACAGGGGGGAACACTGAAGCTTTCTTT. Protein product: CAIRTGGNTEAFF.

The rearrangement joins TRBV7-2 to TRBJ2-1, with D maybe TRBD2 (5 bases). Germline V gene sequence: CDR1 SGHTA, CDR2 FQGNSA. This CDR3 is 12 amino acids long. Trimming left V 1 base short and J 12 bases short, with 10 bases between. CDR3 sequence (DNA): TGTGCCAGCAGCTTAGACCGGGAAAGGCAGTTCTTC. It is translated as CASSLDRERQFF.

The chain is built from TRBV10-3 and TRBJ2-2, with 8 bases aligning to TRBD1. The CDR3 runs to 17 residues. The germline V gene encodes CDR1 ENHRY and CDR2 SYGVKD. The V segment lost 6 bases and the J segment 0 bases; nucleotides outside the gene matches: 9. CDR3 residues: CAISRGQGISNTGELFF. In DNA form, the CDR3 reads TGTGCCATCAGCCGAGGACAGGGAATATCGAACACCGGGGAGCTGTTTTTT.

CDR3 bases: TGTGCCAGCAGTCCTCAGGGACAGGGGCGGACTGAAGCTTTCTTT. This sequence encodes CASSPQGQGRTEAFF. J is TRBJ1-1 and V is TRBV28, with TRBD1 identical over 10 bases. Germline lookup yields CDR1 MDHEN and CDR2 SYDVKM. Losses at the gene ends were 5 bases for V and 5 bases for J; bases not matched to a gene: 8. The CDR3 has 15 amino acids.

The chain couples TRBV3-1 (or the pseudogene TRBV3-2) to TRBJ1-5; D is possibly TRBD1 (5 bases). The CDR3 sequence is 15 residues long. CDR1 and CDR2 from the germline V gene are LGHDT and YNNKEL (reference sequence). V was clipped by 0 bases and J by 7 bases, with 13 bases between them. In DNA, the CDR3 is TGTGCCAGCAGCCAAGATACCCAGGGAGGGCAGCCCCAGCATTTT. This gives the protein CASSQDTQGGQPQHF.

The rearrangement joins TRBV6-5 to TRBJ1-2, with D unclear. V was trimmed by 6 bases and J by 4 bases, leaving 18 bases between them. The CDR3 has 15 residues. CDR1 MNHEY and CDR2 SVGAGI come from the germline V gene. The CDR3 protein is CASSFALTEIYGYTF. The CDR3, as DNA: TGTGCCAGCAGCTTCGCATTGACGGAGATCTATGGCTACACCTTC.

This clone occurred once. In the same sample, other DNA sequences code for this CDR3. J is TRBJ1-2 and V is TRBV14; D is possibly TRBD1 (6 bases). CDR1 and CDR2 (germline): SGHDN, FVKESK. Trimming removed 5 bases at V and 2 bases at J, with 9 bases between. The CDR3 length is 13 residues. Here the CDR3 DNA reads TGTGCCAGCAGCGTGAGGGGGAACTATGGCTACACCTTC. Translation gives CASSVRGNYGYTF. Complete variable domain (other parts from reference TRBV14 and TRBJ1-2): EAGVTQFPSHSVIEKGQTVTLRCDPISGHDNLYWYRRVMGKEIKFLLHFVKESKQDESGMPNNRFLAERTGGTYSTLKVQPAELEDSGVYFCASSVRGNYGYTFGSGTRLTVV.

This clone was observed a handful of times. The chain recombines TRBV7-9 with TRBJ1-3; a possible D gene is TRBD1 (5 bases). This CDR3 spans 15 amino acids. The V and J ends lost 5 bases and 2 bases respectively, with 13 bases between them. Germline values: CDR1 SEHNR, CDR2 FQNEAQ (reference sequence). CDR3: CASSPRVGAGNTIYF. CDR3 nucleotides: TGTGCCAGCAGCCCCCGTGTAGGGGCTGGAAACACCATATATTTT.

V is TRBV4-1 and J is TRBJ2-4; unclear D gene. Trimming took 3 bases from V and 9 from J, leaving 12 bases between them. Germline loops: CDR1 MGHRA, CDR2 YSYEKL. This CDR3 is built from 13 residues. The DNA of the CDR3 is TGCGCCAGCAGCCACAGAGACACGGGCATTCAGTACTTC. Protein sequence: CASSHRDTGIQYF.

This chain uses TRBV19 with TRBJ2-5; 10 positions agree with TRBD2. Germline V lookup: CDR1 LNHDA, CDR2 SQIVND (reference sequence). V shed 2 bases, J shed 2 bases, and the junction held 2 bases outside the gene matches. This CDR3 has 15 residues. CDR3: CASSITAGGQETQYF. CDR3 DNA sequence: TGTGCCAGTAGTATAACAGCGGGGGGGCAAGAGACCCAGTACTTC.

The rearrangement joins TRBV6-2 or TRBV6-3 to TRBJ2-5; D is possibly TRBD2 (6 bases). The germline V gene encodes CDR1 MNHEY and CDR2 SVGEGT. The CDR3 is 13 residues long. Trimming took 2 bases from V and 4 from J, leaving 8 bases between them. DNA for the CDR3: TGTGCCAGCAGTTACGGGGGGAGAGAGACCCAGTACTTC. Translated: CASSYGGRETQYF.

This chain joins TRBV10-3 and TRBJ1-1, with unresolved D. The CDR3 runs 13 residues. Germline V gene lookup returns CDR1 ENHRY and CDR2 SYGVKD. Trimming removed 4 bases at V and 1 base at J, with 7 bases between. The CDR3 DNA sequence: TGTGCCATCAGTGCGGCAGCGAACACTGAAGCTTTCTTT. Protein sequence: CAISAAANTEAFF.

This chain uses TRBV7-9 with TRBJ2-3; D perhaps matches TRBD2 (5 bases). Germline CDR1 is SEHNR and CDR2 is FQNEAQ (reference sequence). Deletions cut 8 bases from V and 0 bases from J, with 21 bases between. This CDR3 region has 17 residues. The CDR3: CASSFGHSAKSTDTQYF. For the CDR3, the DNA is TGTGCCAGCTCCTTTGGGCATAGCGCTAAGAGCACAGATACGCAGTATTTT.

V gene TRBV7-9 combines with J gene TRBJ1-5; D is undetermined. The germline V gene encodes CDR1 SEHNR and CDR2 FQNEAQ (reference sequence). This CDR3 has 15 residues. V was clipped by 1 base and J by 2 bases, with 9 bases between them. The chain's CDR3 is CASSLGGGGNQPQHF. For the CDR3, the DNA is TGTGCCAGCAGCTTAGGGGGAGGTGGCAATCAGCCCCAGCATTTT.

The V and J genes are TRBV5-1 and TRBJ2-1; 14 bases are shared with TRBD2. The V segment lost 4 bases and the J segment 5 bases; nucleotides outside the gene matches: 2. Germline CDR1 reads SGHRS; CDR2 reads YFSETQ. The CDR3 length is 15 residues. The DNA for the CDR3 is TGCGCCAGCAGCGCGGGACTAGCGGGAGACAATGAGCAGTTCTTC. It codes for CASSAGLAGDNEQFF. The whole variable domain, filled in from reference TRBV5-1 and TRBJ2-1, reads KAGVTQTPRYLIKTRGQQVTLSCSPISGHRSVSWYQQTPGQGLQFLFEYFSETQRNKGNFPGRFSGRQFSNSRSEMNVSTLELGDSALYLCASSAGLAGDNEQFFGPGTRLTVL.

This chain joins TRBV7-9 and TRBJ1-6; TRBD1 matches 11 bases. The CDR3 length is 16 residues. The V segment lost 4 bases and the J segment 10 bases; nucleotides outside the gene matches: 9. The germline gives CDR1 SEHNR, CDR2 FQNEAQ (reference sequence). CDR3 DNA: TGTGCCAGCAGCTCCTCCGGACAGGGGGCGCGGTCACCCCTCCACTTT. This sequence encodes CASSSSGQGARSPLHF.

The chain joins TRBV2 to TRBJ2-1; the match to TRBD2 covers 11 bases. The germline gives CDR1 SNHLY, CDR2 FYNNEI. V lost 6 bases, J lost 1 base, and 8 bases stayed unmatched. The CDR3 loop spans 17 amino acids. The CDR3 DNA sequence: TGTGCCAGCAGCGTCGGACTAGCGGGTTATTCCTACAATGAGCAGTTCTTC. It is translated as CASSVGLAGYSYNEQFF.